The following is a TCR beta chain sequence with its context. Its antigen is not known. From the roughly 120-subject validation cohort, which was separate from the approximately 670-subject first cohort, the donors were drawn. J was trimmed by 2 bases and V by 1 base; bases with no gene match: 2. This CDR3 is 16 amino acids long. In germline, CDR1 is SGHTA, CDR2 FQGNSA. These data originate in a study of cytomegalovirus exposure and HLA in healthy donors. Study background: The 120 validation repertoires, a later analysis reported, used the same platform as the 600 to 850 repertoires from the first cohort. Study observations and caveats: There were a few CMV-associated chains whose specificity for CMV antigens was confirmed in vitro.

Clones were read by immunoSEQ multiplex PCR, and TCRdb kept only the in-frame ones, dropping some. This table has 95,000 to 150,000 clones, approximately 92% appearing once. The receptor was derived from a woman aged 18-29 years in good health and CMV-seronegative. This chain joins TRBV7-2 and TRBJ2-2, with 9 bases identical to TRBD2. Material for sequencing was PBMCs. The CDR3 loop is CASSLGLAVNTGELFF. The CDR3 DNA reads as TGTGCCAGCAGCTTAGGACTAGCGGTAAACACCGGGGAGCTGTTTTTT.